These 8 T cell receptor beta chains originate from one sample sequenced in a study of blood T cell repertoires in COVID-19. TCRdb's table, derived via immunoSEQ multiplex PCR, lists solely in-frame clones and lacks some. The repertoire includes 130,000 to 150,000 clones, 65% to 80% of them detected once, and around 4.4% sits in the top ten. The sequenced sample consisted of peripheral blood. The origin of the receptors is a man aged 60-69 years with acute or convalescent COVID-19.

The chain couples TRBV25-1 to TRBJ1-4; D gene ambiguous. Germline-derived CDR1 and CDR2 are MGHDK and SYGVNS. The CDR3 has 12 residues. V lost 4 bases, J lost 4 bases, and 4 bases lay in between. CDR3 DNA sequence: TGTGCCAGCAGTGTCCGTAATGAAAAACTGTTTTTT. Encoded protein: CASSVRNEKLFF. Supplemented by reference TRBV25-1 and TRBJ1-4, the full variable domain reads EADIYQTPRYLVIGTGKKITLECSQTMGHDKMYWYQQDPGMELHLIHYSYGVNSTEKGDLSSESTVSRIRTEHFPLTLESARPSHTSQYLCASSVRNEKLFFGSGTQLSVL.

The chain carries TRBV5-6 and TRBJ1-2, with 8 positions matching TRBD1. CDR3 length: 13 amino acids. The ends lost 3 bases at V and 8 bases at J; junction bases unmatched: 6. CDR1 SGHDT and CDR2 YYEEEE come from the germline V gene. Here the CDR3 reads CASSSRTGRGYTF. CDR3 nucleotides: TGTGCCAGCAGCTCACGGACAGGGCGCGGCTACACCTTC.

This chain links TRBV12-3 or TRBV12-4 with TRBJ2-7; D might be TRBD1 (6 bases). V was trimmed by 6 bases and J by 6 bases, leaving 12 bases between them. This CDR3 region has 12 residues. The CDR3 here is CASSQTRGEQYF. The CDR3 nucleotides read TGTGCCAGCAGCCAAACCAGGGGCGAGCAGTACTTC.

This clone was picked up many times. V gene TRBV27 combines with J gene TRBJ1-1; D might be TRBD1 (5 bases). CDR1 MNHEY and CDR2 SMNVEV come from the germline V gene (reference sequence). Trimming shortened V by 3 bases and J by 1 base, and 9 bases separated the two germline ends. The CDR3 length is 14 residues. The DNA for the CDR3 is TGTGCCAGCAGTTTGCGGGGGACGAACACTGAAGCTTTCTTT. Its protein product is CASSLRGTNTEAFF.

The chain links TRBV5-4 to TRBJ2-3, with a tentative D call TRBD2 (5 bases). V gave up 1 base and J gave up 2 bases, with 14 bases separating them. This CDR3 comprises 16 residues. CDR1 and CDR2 from the germline V gene are SGHNT and YYREEE (reference sequence). The CDR3 coding sequence is TGTGCCAGCAGCTTGTGGCGGGCTATTAACACAGATACGCAGTATTTT. Its translation is CASSLWRAINTDTQYF.

The gene calls are TRBV18 and TRBJ2-5, with D perhaps matching TRBD2 (5 bases). The V gene's germline CDR1 is KGHSH and CDR2 LQKENI. The length of the CDR3 is 15 residues. V was trimmed by 0 bases and J by 3 bases, leaving 11 bases between them. The CDR3 protein is CASSPPSVTEETQYF. The DNA for the CDR3 is TGTGCCAGCTCACCACCTAGCGTCACAGAAGAGACCCAGTACTTC.

The genes are TRBV10-2 and TRBJ2-3, with D possibly being TRBD2 (5 bases). From germline, CDR1 is WSHSY and CDR2 SAAADI. The CDR3 is 13 residues long. The V gene lost 6 bases and the J gene lost 2 bases, with 9 bases spanning the gap. DNA of the CDR3: TGCGCCAGCAGGGCTAGCAACACAGATACGCAGTATTTT. Its protein is CASRASNTDTQYF.

The chain links TRBV4-1 to TRBJ2-1, with 14 bases aligning to TRBD2. V was clipped by 2 bases and J by 9 bases; unmatched bases: 9. The CDR3 sequence is 17 residues long. CDR1 MGHRA and CDR2 YSYEKL come from the germline V gene. The CDR3 DNA follows: TGCGCCAGCAGCCAACTGACTAGCGGGAGGGATGGCGCTGAGCAGTTCTTC. Protein: CASSQLTSGRDGAEQFF.